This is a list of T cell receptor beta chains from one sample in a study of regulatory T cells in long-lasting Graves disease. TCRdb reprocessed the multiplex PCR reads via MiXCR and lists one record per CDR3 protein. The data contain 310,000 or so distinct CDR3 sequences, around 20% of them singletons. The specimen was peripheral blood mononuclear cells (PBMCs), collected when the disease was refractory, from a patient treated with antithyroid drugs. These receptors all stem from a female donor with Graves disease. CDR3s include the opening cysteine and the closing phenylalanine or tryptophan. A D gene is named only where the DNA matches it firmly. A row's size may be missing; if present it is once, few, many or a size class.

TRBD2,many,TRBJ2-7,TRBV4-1,CASSQGRAAGEQYF,TGCGCCAGCAGCCAAGGTAGGGCAGCGGGAGAGCAGTACTTC
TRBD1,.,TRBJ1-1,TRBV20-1,CSATRQGALRTEAFF,TGCAGTGCTACTCGACAGGGGGCGCTTCGGACTGAAGCTTTCTTT
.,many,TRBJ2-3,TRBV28,CATSGSSATDTQYF,TGTGCCACCAGCGGAAGTAGCGCCACAGATACGCAGTATTTT
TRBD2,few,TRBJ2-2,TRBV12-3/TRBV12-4,CASSDTGGETGELFF,TGTGCCAGCAGCGATACGGGGGGAGAGACCGGGGAGCTGTTTTTT
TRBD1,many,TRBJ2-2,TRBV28,CASSLWDRGVGSAGELFF,TGTGCCAGCAGTTTATGGGACAGGGGCGTCGGTAGCGCCGGGGAGCTGTTTTTT
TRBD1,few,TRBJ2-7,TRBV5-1,CASSSTGDSYEQYF,TGCGCCAGCAGCTCAACAGGGGACTCCTACGAGCAGTACTTC
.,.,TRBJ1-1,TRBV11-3,CASSLRTGHLNTEAFF,TGTGCCAGCAGCTTACGAACGGGACACTTGAACACTGAAGCTTTCTTT
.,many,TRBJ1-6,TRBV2,CASSEEGALHF,TGTGCCAGCAGTGAAGAGGGGGCCCTCCACTTT
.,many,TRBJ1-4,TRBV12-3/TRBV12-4,CASQGDEKLFF,TGTGCCAGTCAGGGTGACGAAAAACTGTTTTTT
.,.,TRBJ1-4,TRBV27,CASSLPNEKLFF,TGTGCCAGCAGTTTACCAAATGAAAAACTGTTTTTT